The 20 T cell receptor beta chains presented below share a single source sample, sequenced in a study of blood T cell repertoires in COVID-19. Profiling relied on immunoSEQ multiplex PCR, and the TCRdb table lists in-frame clones only, not all of them. The sample lists about 200,000 clones; approximately 90% were seen once. Sample: peripheral blood. Receptors were obtained from an elderly man with acute or convalescent COVID-19.

The CDR3: CASSRTNYEQYF. Written as DNA, the CDR3 is TGTGCCAGCAGTCGAACTAACTACGAGCAGTACTTC. The gene calls are TRBV28 and TRBJ2-7, with D hard to call. V lost 5 bases, J lost 3 bases, and 8 bases lay in between. CDR3 size: 12 residues. Germline V gene data show CDR1 as MDHEN and CDR2 as SYDVKM. Looking up the rest from reference TRBV28 and TRBJ2-7 gives the full variable domain: DVKVTQSSRYLVKRTGEKVFLECVQDMDHENMFWYRQDPGLGLRLIYFSYDVKMKEKGDIPEGYSVSREKKERFSLILESASTNQTSMYLCASSRTNYEQYFGPGTRLTVT.

V is TRBV24-1 and J is TRBJ2-5; TRBD2 matches at 13 bases. Germline CDR1 is KGHDR and CDR2 is SFDVKD. V shed 7 bases and J 2 bases; nucleotides not matched to a gene: 15. This CDR3 is 19 amino acids long. This CDR3 is CATSRPPGLAGSGQETQYF. The DNA for the CDR3 is TGTGCCACCAGCCGACCCCCGGGACTAGCGGGATCCGGGCAAGAGACCCAGTACTTC.

The rearrangement links TRBV6-5 to TRBJ2-7, with 8 bases identical to TRBD1. Trimming at V came to 2 bases and at J to 7 bases, leaving 4 bases not matched to a gene. CDR1 is MNHEY and CDR2 is SVGAGI in the germline V gene. The CDR3 is made up of 13 amino acids. Here the CDR3 reads CASSYGTGQEQYV. The CDR3, as DNA: TGTGCCAGCAGTTACGGGACAGGTCAAGAGCAGTACGTC.

The V gene is TRBV10-3, the J gene TRBJ2-1; 8 bases align to TRBD2. There are 16 residues in the CDR3. Unmatched junction bases numbered 7, after V lost 6 bases and J lost 0 bases. Germline V gives CDR1 ENHRY, CDR2 SYGVKD. This CDR3 is CAIRGAGATSYNEQFF. The CDR3 coding sequence is TGTGCCATCAGGGGAGCGGGAGCCACCTCCTACAATGAGCAGTTCTTC.

The chain employs TRBV5-1 and TRBJ2-5, with D maybe TRBD2 (6 bases). V lost 4 bases, J lost 2 bases, and 15 bases lay in between. The germline gives CDR1 SGHRS, CDR2 YFSETQ. The CDR3 consists of 15 residues. The CDR3 is CASSLARDLQETQYF. The CDR3 DNA reads as TGCGCCAGCAGCCTGGCGCGGGACTTACAAGAGACCCAGTACTTC.

The chain couples TRBV28 to TRBJ1-1, with 8 bases fitting TRBD1. Germline trimming cut 5 bases from V and 5 bases from J; bases unmatched to any gene: 10. Germline CDR1 reads MDHEN; CDR2 reads SYDVKM. This CDR3 has 15 amino acids. Here the CDR3 DNA reads TGTGCCAGCAGTGCGACACAGGGGGGTCGGACTGAAGCTTTCTTT. As protein: CASSATQGGRTEAFF.

J is TRBJ1-2 and V is TRBV7-2; 8 bases agree with TRBD1. The CDR3 has 15 residues. The V gene's germline CDR1 is SGHTA and CDR2 FQGNSA. The V segment lost 0 bases and the J segment 5 bases; nucleotides outside the gene matches: 5. CDR3 loop: CASSLAVRGLYGYTF. CDR3 bases: TGTGCCAGCAGCTTAGCGGTCAGGGGGCTTTATGGCTACACCTTC.

The chain joins TRBV10-1 to TRBJ2-7; 8 bases map to TRBD1. Germline CDR1 and CDR2: WNHNN and SYGVQD (reference sequence). There are 15 residues in the CDR3. V dropped 2 bases and J dropped 3; count of bases not matched to a gene: 6. The CDR3 sequence: CASSEGQGAHYEQYF. CDR3 bases: TGCGCCAGCAGTGAGGGGCAGGGGGCCCACTACGAGCAGTACTTC.

The chain recombines TRBV19 with TRBJ2-3, with TRBD2 identical over 10 bases. V shed 6 bases and J 5 bases; nucleotides not matched to a gene: 5. This CDR3 region has 14 residues. Germline V gene sequence: CDR1 LNHDA, CDR2 SQIVND (reference sequence). In DNA form, the CDR3 reads TGTGCCAGTAGGAGCGGGAGGGCCGGAGATACGCAGTATTTT. This gives the protein CASRSGRAGDTQYF.

This sequence joins TRBV24-1 and TRBJ1-1; D unresolved. CDR3 length equals 14 residues. With 3 bases removed from V and 7 bases from J, the gap between germline ends came to 14 bases. The germline V gene has CDR1 KGHDR and CDR2 SFDVKD. The CDR3 DNA follows: TGTGCCACCAGTGATGGGCTTCCGGATAATGAAGCTTTCTTT. Amino acids: CATSDGLPDNEAFF.

In this sample, this clone turned up once. This chain uses TRBV15 with TRBJ2-2; D uncertain. Per the germline V gene, CDR1 is LNHNV and CDR2 is YYDKDF (reference sequence). The CDR3 is 14 amino acids. Deletions cut 0 bases from V and 4 bases from J, with 6 bases between. CDR3 in DNA: TGTGCCACCAGCAGAGACAGGCTCACCGGGGAGCTGTTTTTT. Translating it yields CATSRDRLTGELFF. Full variable domain (rest looked up from reference TRBV15 and TRBJ2-2): DAMVIQNPRYQVTQFGKPVTLSCSQTLNHNVMYWYQQKSSQAPKLLFHYYDKDFNNEADTPDNFQSRRPNTSFCFLDIRSPGLGDTAMYLCATSRDRLTGELFFGEGSRLTVL.

The rearrangement links TRBV15 to TRBJ2-6; TRBD1 agrees at 7 bases. Germline loops: CDR1 LNHNV, CDR2 YYDKDF (reference sequence). The ends lost 6 bases at V and 7 bases at J; junction bases unmatched: 12. CDR3 length: 16 residues. This CDR3 is CATRGTDRVFANVLTF. The CDR3 coding sequence is TGTGCCACCAGGGGGACAGACAGGGTATTCGCCAACGTCCTGACTTTC.

The gene calls are TRBV11-3 and TRBJ1-3; D unclear. Per germline, CDR1 SGHNT and CDR2 YENEEA. This CDR3 contains 14 residues. Trimming cost V 5 bases and J 4 bases, with 12 bases left between them. The CDR3 protein is CASSRISSGNTIYF. CDR3 nucleotide sequence: TGTGCCAGCAGCCGTATCTCCTCGGGAAACACCATATATTTT. Together with reference TRBV11-3 and TRBJ1-3, the CDR3 gives the full variable domain: EAGVVQSPRYKIIEKKQPVAFWCNPISGHNTLYWYLQNLGQGPELLIRYENEEAVDDSQLPKDRFSAERLKGVDSTLKIQPAELGDSAVYLCASSRISSGNTIYFGEGSWLTVV.

This clone was counted a single time. This rearrangement joins TRBV23-1 to TRBJ2-1; D is perhaps TRBD2 (5 bases). TRBV23-1 is noted as an ORF with a role that remains uncertain. V lost 0 bases, J lost 4 bases, and 13 bases lay in between. The CDR3 length is 16 residues. This CDR3 is CASSQSEGLGYNEQFF. The CDR3 nucleotides are TGCGCCAGCAGTCAATCAGAAGGACTTGGGTACAATGAGCAGTTCTTC.

This clone was seen a few times. This chain joins TRBV25-1 and TRBJ2-7, with 10 bases matching TRBD2. Looked up from germline, CDR1 is MGHDK and CDR2 is SYGVNS. The CDR3 has 18 residues. The V gene end was trimmed by 2 bases and the J gene end by 2 bases; junction bases not matched to a gene: 12. CDR3 amino acids: CASSERTRASGRPYEQYF. The CDR3 nucleotides are TGTGCCAGCAGTGAACGGACCCGGGCTAGCGGGAGACCCTACGAGCAGTACTTC.

The J gene is TRBJ1-1, the V gene TRBV11-3; D is ambiguous. Germline V gives CDR1 SGHNT, CDR2 YENEEA. With 0 bases removed from V and 4 bases from J, the gap between germline ends came to 9 bases. The CDR3 has 14 residues. DNA for the CDR3: TGTGCCAGCAGCTTAGACTATTCTGCCACTGAAGCTTTCTTT. As protein: CASSLDYSATEAFF.

The chain combines TRBV4-1 with TRBJ1-4; TRBD1 aligns across 7 bases. CDR1 MGHRA and CDR2 YSYEKL come from the germline V gene. The CDR3 sequence is 16 residues long. Germline trimming cut 0 bases from V and 6 bases from J; bases unmatched to any gene: 7. For the CDR3, the DNA is TGCGCCAGCAGCCAAGATCGGGCAGGGGGGTATGAAAAACTGTTTTTT. It specifies CASSQDRAGGYEKLFF.

The chain recombines TRBV6-2 or TRBV6-3 with TRBJ1-4; 7 bases align to TRBD1. This CDR3 is built from 14 residues. CDR1 and CDR2 (germline): MNHEY, SVGEGT. The V segment lost 5 bases and the J segment 7 bases; nucleotides outside the gene matches: 7. The CDR3, as DNA: TGTGCCAGCAGTCAACAGGGGCGAAGTGAAAAACTGTTTTTT. Translated, it gives CASSQQGRSEKLFF.

The chain couples TRBV10-3 to TRBJ1-2; D is perhaps TRBD1 (5 bases). Per the germline V gene, CDR1 is ENHRY and CDR2 is SYGVKD. The CDR3 is 18 residues long. V shed 3 bases and J shed 1 base, with 21 bases lying between them. CDR3 coding DNA: TGTGCCATCAGTGACCCCGTTGGGGCAGGGAAAGATAACTATGGCTACACCTTC. As protein: CAISDPVGAGKDNYGYTF.

The rearrangement joins TRBV5-1 to TRBJ2-1; 10 nucleotides align to TRBD2. Germline values: CDR1 SGHRS, CDR2 YFSETQ. The CDR3 is 17 amino acids. The junction had 15 bases not matched to a gene; V was cut back by 5 bases and J by 7 bases. The CDR3 is CASRGSRPSGRGNEQFF. In DNA, the CDR3 is TGCGCCAGCAGAGGGTCGCGTCCCAGCGGGAGGGGGAATGAGCAGTTCTTC.